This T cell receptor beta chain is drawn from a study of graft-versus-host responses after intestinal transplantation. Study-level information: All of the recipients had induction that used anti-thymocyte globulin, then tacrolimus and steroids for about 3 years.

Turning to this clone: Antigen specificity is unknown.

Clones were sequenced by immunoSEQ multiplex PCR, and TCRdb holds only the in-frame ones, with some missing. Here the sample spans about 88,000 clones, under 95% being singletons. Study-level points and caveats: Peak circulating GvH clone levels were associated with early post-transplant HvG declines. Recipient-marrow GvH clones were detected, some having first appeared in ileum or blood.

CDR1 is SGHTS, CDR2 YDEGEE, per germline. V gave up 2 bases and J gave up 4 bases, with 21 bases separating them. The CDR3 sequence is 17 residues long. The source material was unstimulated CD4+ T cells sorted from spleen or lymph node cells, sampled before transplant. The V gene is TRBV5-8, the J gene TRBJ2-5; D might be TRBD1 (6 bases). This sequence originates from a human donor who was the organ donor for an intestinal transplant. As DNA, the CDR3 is TGTGCCAGCAGCTTAGGGTTCGCACAGGGAAGTGGAGAGACCCAGTACTTC. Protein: CASSLGFAQGSGETQYF.